The 32 T cell receptor beta chains in this list originate from one sample, sequenced in a study of cytomegalovirus exposure and HLA in healthy donors. The PCR was carried out with 60 Vbeta primers and 13 Jbeta primers. Data came from immunoSEQ multiplex PCR; TCRdb stores just in-frame clones and leaves some out. The data show approximately 190,000 clones, roughly four fifths seen once. The material sequenced was PBMCs. The receptors shown here come from a woman between 18 and 29 years old in good health and CMV-seronegative.

The chain carries TRBV18 and TRBJ2-7, with D perhaps matching TRBD2 (6 bases). Germline V lookup: CDR1 KGHSH, CDR2 LQKENI. The CDR3 has 14 residues. Trimming took 5 bases from V and 2 from J, leaving 13 bases between them. The CDR3 region is CASSTRGLPYEQYF. The CDR3 DNA reads as TGTGCCAGCTCAACCCGGGGGTTACCCTACGAGCAGTACTTC. Drawing the rest from reference TRBV18 and TRBJ2-7, the complete variable domain is NAGVMQNPRHLVRRRGQEARLRCSPMKGHSHVYWYRQLPEEGLKFMVYLQKENIIDESGMPKERFSAEFPKEGPSILRIQQVVRGDSAAYFCASSTRGLPYEQYFGPGTRLTVT.

The gene calls are TRBV28 and TRBJ1-3, with no clear D. Germline-derived CDR1 and CDR2 are MDHEN and SYDVKM. The germline V and J ends were trimmed by 3 bases and 4 bases, with 10 bases remaining between them. The CDR3 has 14 residues. CDR3 protein: CASSFTSVGNTIYF. The CDR3 bases are TGTGCCAGCAGTTTTACCAGTGTGGGAAACACCATATATTTT.

The rearrangement uses TRBV7-9 and TRBJ2-2; TRBD2 matches 9 bases. The length of the CDR3 is 16 residues. CDR1 and CDR2 from the germline V gene are SEHNR and FQNEAQ (reference sequence). J was trimmed by 1 base and V by 1 base; bases with no gene match: 1. DNA of the CDR3: TGTGCCAGCAGCTTAGTACTAGCGGGGAACACCGGGGAGCTGTTTTTT. The encoded protein is CASSLVLAGNTGELFF.

The gene calls are TRBV5-3 and TRBJ2-3; D gene ambiguous. TRBV5-3 is placed among ORFs of uncertain function. V was pared by 0 bases and J by 0 bases, with 8 bases between. The CDR3 contains 15 residues. CDR3 protein: CARSLAALSTDTQYF. CDR3 coding DNA: TGTGCCAGAAGCTTGGCCGCGTTGAGCACAGATACGCAGTATTTT.

V gene TRBV18 combines with J gene TRBJ2-3; D call uncertain. With 3 bases removed from V and 4 bases from J, the gap between germline ends came to 14 bases. The germline V gene has CDR1 KGHSH and CDR2 LQKENI. The CDR3 runs to 15 residues. The CDR3 nucleotides are TGTGCCAGCTCACCGAAGCAGGCCCCCGCAGATACGCAGTATTTT. Its translation: CASSPKQAPADTQYF.

The chain joins TRBV5-1 to TRBJ1-4, with 7 nucleotides matching TRBD1. Germline assignment: CDR1 SGHRS and CDR2 YFSETQ. The CDR3 totals 17 residues. V dropped 2 bases and J dropped 0; count of bases not matched to a gene: 7. CDR3 bases: TGCGCCAGCAGCTTCGCCGGGACAGATGCAACTAATGAAAAACTGTTTTTT. This gives the protein CASSFAGTDATNEKLFF.

This rearrangement joins TRBV18 to TRBJ2-7; TRBD2 agrees at 7 bases. CDR1 KGHSH and CDR2 LQKENI come from the germline V gene. The CDR3 is 15 amino acids. Trimming cost V 4 bases and J 4 bases; bases outside gene matches: 10. The CDR3 loop is CASSLDTGLSYEQYF. Written as DNA, the CDR3 is TGTGCCAGCTCACTCGATACGGGACTATCGTACGAGCAGTACTTC.

The chain employs TRBV18 and TRBJ2-1; 7 nucleotides match TRBD2. This CDR3 comprises 15 residues. CDR1 is KGHSH, CDR2 LQKENI, per germline. The junction had 11 bases not matched to a gene; V was cut back by 5 bases and J by 7 bases. CDR3 amino acids: CASSVVGAGRNEQFF. CDR3 nucleotides: TGTGCCAGCTCAGTGGTGGGAGCGGGAAGGAATGAGCAGTTCTTC.

This chain connects TRBV5-6 to TRBJ1-1, with D maybe TRBD1 (6 bases). V lost 3 bases and J 5 bases, leaving 17 bases between the germline ends. CDR3 length equals 15 residues. Germline V gene data show CDR1 as SGHDT and CDR2 as YYEEEE. CDR3 coding DNA: TGTGCCAGCAGCTCAAGGGGGGGGAGGGGGACTGAAGCTTTCTTT. Amino acids: CASSSRGGRGTEAFF.

CDR3 sequence reads: CASSDDSLPTNEKLFF. CDR3 in DNA: TGCGCCAGCAGTGATGACAGCCTCCCAACTAATGAAAAACTGTTTTTT. The rearrangement uses TRBV10-2 and TRBJ1-4; tentatively, D is TRBD1 (5 bases). Germline assignment: CDR1 WSHSY and CDR2 SAAADI. This CDR3 has 16 amino acids. The V end was cut by 3 bases, the J end by 0 bases, with 11 bases between.

The chain recombines TRBV19 with TRBJ2-7; 9 nucleotides align to TRBD1. CDR3 size: 14 residues. J gave up 3 bases and V 5 bases, and 5 bases lay outside the gene matches. CDR1 is LNHDA and CDR2 is SQIVND in the germline V gene (reference sequence). CDR3: CASSAGQGVYEQYF. Written as DNA, the CDR3 is TGTGCCAGTAGTGCGGGACAGGGTGTCTACGAGCAGTACTTC.

This chain links TRBV7-9 with TRBJ2-5; the D is unclear. The DNA end lines up better with TRBJ2-7; the J call may be wrong. Looked up from germline, CDR1 is SEHNR and CDR2 is FQNEAQ (reference sequence). The CDR3 has 14 amino acids. CDR3 in DNA: TGTGCCAGCAGCTACGGGTCTAACCCCTACGAGCAGTACTTC. It yields the protein CASSYGSNPYEQYF.

The chain has TRBV29-1 and TRBJ2-1; TRBD1 matches 7 bases. The CDR3 has 15 residues. Germline V lookup: CDR1 SQVTM, CDR2 ANQGSEA. V shed 0 bases and J 0 bases; nucleotides not matched to a gene: 2. In DNA form, the CDR3 reads TGCAGCGTTGAAGAAGGACAGGACTCCTACAATGAGCAGTTCTTC. As protein: CSVEEGQDSYNEQFF.

CDR3 sequence (DNA): TGTGCCAGCAGCCTGGACAGGTTAAAAAATTCACCCCTCCACTTT. Encoded protein: CASSLDRLKNSPLHF. This chain uses TRBV5-4 with TRBJ1-6, with 7 bases that match TRBD1. Unmatched junction bases numbered 8, after V lost 4 bases and J lost 7 bases. This CDR3 region has 15 residues. The germline gives CDR1 SGHNT, CDR2 YYREEE (reference sequence). Together with reference TRBV5-4 and TRBJ1-6, the CDR3 gives the full variable domain: ETGVTQSPTHLIKTRGQQVTLRCSSQSGHNTVSWYQQALGQGPQFIFQYYREEENGRGNFPPRFSGLQFPNYSSELNVNALELDDSALYLCASSLDRLKNSPLHFGNGTRLTVT.

This clone was detected once. V is TRBV28 and J is TRBJ2-7, with a tentative D call TRBD1 (5 bases). Germline V gives CDR1 MDHEN, CDR2 SYDVKM. V was clipped by 3 bases and J by 5 bases, with 11 bases between them. CDR3 size: 13 residues. This CDR3 is CASSLARVDEQYF. As DNA, the CDR3 is TGTGCCAGCAGTTTGGCCAGGGTTGACGAGCAGTACTTC.

V is TRBV27 and J is TRBJ1-1; D is ambiguous. V was trimmed by 0 bases and J by 4 bases, leaving 12 bases between them. The germline gives CDR1 MNHEY, CDR2 SMNVEV (reference sequence). The CDR3 loop spans 15 amino acids. The CDR3 protein is CASSLSTTGITEAFF. In DNA form, the CDR3 reads TGTGCCAGCAGTTTATCTACAACGGGAATCACTGAAGCTTTCTTT.

This clone was recorded only once. The chain is built from TRBV19 and TRBJ2-7; D perhaps matches TRBD1 (6 bases). The CDR3 is 15 residues long. V gave up 3 bases and J gave up 6 bases, with 18 bases separating them. Germline loops: CDR1 LNHDA, CDR2 SQIVND (reference sequence). The chain's CDR3 is CASSIGTQLGSEQYF. CDR3 bases: TGTGCCAGTAGTATTGGGACACAGCTAGGGAGCGAGCAGTACTTC.

The chain recombines TRBV6-6 with TRBJ2-1; TRBD1 agrees at 10 bases. The CDR3 contains 13 residues. V shed 4 bases, J shed 12 bases, and the junction held 6 bases outside the gene matches. Per germline, CDR1 MNHNY and CDR2 SVGAGI (reference sequence). The CDR3 region has the DNA TGTGCCAGCAGTTGGACAGGGGGTAGTCTGCAGTTCTTC. As protein: CASSWTGGSLQFF.

V is TRBV9 and J is TRBJ2-3, with 7 bases identical to TRBD2. Germline-derived CDR1 and CDR2 are SGDLS and YYNGEE. This CDR3 has 15 amino acids. V shed 4 bases, J shed 0 bases, and the junction held 5 bases outside the gene matches. CDR3 DNA: TGTGCCAGCAGCACCAGCGGGGCGAGCACAGATACGCAGTATTTT. This translates into CASSTSGASTDTQYF.

CDR3 in DNA: TGTGCCAGTAGTATCGTCCCGGGGAACACTGAAGCTTTCTTT. Its translation: CASSIVPGNTEAFF. The V gene is TRBV19, the J gene TRBJ1-1; D uncertain. The CDR3 totals 14 residues. Deletions cut 3 bases from V and 1 base from J, with 9 bases between. Germline assignment: CDR1 LNHDA and CDR2 SQIVND (reference sequence). Based on the CDR3 plus reference TRBV19 and TRBJ1-1, the full variable domain is DGGITQSPKYLFRKEGQNVTLSCEQNLNHDAMYWYRQDPGQGLRLIYYSQIVNDFQKGDIAEGYSVSREKKESFPLTVTSAQKNPTAFYLCASSIVPGNTEAFFGQGTRLTVV.

This clone was detected only once. CDR3 protein: CASSLELRGARNQPQHF. CDR3 DNA sequence: TGTGCCAGCAGCTTAGAGCTCAGGGGCGCTAGGAATCAGCCCCAGCATTTT. This chain connects TRBV11-3 to TRBJ1-5; D is perhaps TRBD1 (6 bases). The V gene lost 0 bases and the J gene lost 4 bases, with 16 bases spanning the gap. Germline CDR1 SGHNT, CDR2 YENEEA. CDR3 length: 17 amino acids.

The genes are TRBV21-1 and TRBJ2-7; the table gives TRBD2 as D, unverified against the DNA. TRBV21-1 is labeled a pseudogene. The CDR3 sequence is 16 residues long. In nucleotides, the CDR3 is TGTGCCAGCAGCAAACCAGAGGGAACCGAGGCCTACGAGCAGTACTTC. Protein sequence: CASSKPEGTEAYEQYF.

The chain links TRBV6-5 to TRBJ1-1; 7 bases are a match to TRBD1. Germline trimming cut 6 bases from V and 7 bases from J; bases unmatched to any gene: 5. This CDR3 comprises 12 residues. Germline V gene sequence: CDR1 MNHEY, CDR2 SVGAGI. Here the CDR3 DNA reads TGTGCCAGCAGCCCCGACAGGGTTGAAGCTTTCTTT. Encoded protein: CASSPDRVEAFF.

J is TRBJ1-1 and V is TRBV28; maybe TRBD1 (5 bases). CDR3 length: 15 amino acids. The V gene lost 6 bases and the J gene lost 6 bases, with 20 bases spanning the gap. Germline CDR1 is MDHEN and CDR2 is SYDVKM. CDR3 sequence (DNA): TGTGCCAGCAGCGAAAGTCAGGGATATCTGGCTGAAGCTTTCTTT. This gives the protein CASSESQGYLAEAFF.

This sequence joins TRBV5-1 and TRBJ1-4; 7 bases line up with TRBD1. The CDR3 loop spans 14 amino acids. Germline V gene lookup returns CDR1 SGHRS and CDR2 YFSETQ. V trimming: 4 bases; J trimming: 6 bases; junction bases outside the gene matches: 6. In DNA form, the CDR3 reads TGCGCCAGCAGCCCGACAGGGAATTATGAAAAACTGTTTTTT. This encodes CASSPTGNYEKLFF.

V and J are TRBV5-1 and TRBJ2-5; 8 bases are shared with TRBD1. From germline, CDR1 is SGHRS and CDR2 YFSETQ. J gave up 5 bases and V 0 bases, and 6 bases lay outside the gene matches. The CDR3 spans 15 residues. CDR3 nucleotide sequence: TGCGCCAGCAGCTTGGCGGACAGGGTGTCGGAGACCCAGTACTTC. It codes for CASSLADRVSETQYF.

The rearrangement joins TRBV29-1 to TRBJ2-1; TRBD2 matches at 7 bases. Germline CDR1 SQVTM, CDR2 ANQGSEA. The V and J ends lost 4 bases and 9 bases, in that order; junction bases with no gene match: 9. The CDR3 is made up of 13 amino acids. CDR3 protein: CSVGGAGWGEQFF. DNA of the CDR3: TGCAGCGTTGGGGGAGCGGGGTGGGGTGAGCAGTTCTTC.

The CDR3 loop reads CASSESAAGLKGYTF. The CDR3 DNA is TGTGCCAGCAGTGAATCCGCGGCAGGGTTAAAGGGCTACACCTTC. J is TRBJ1-2 and V is TRBV6-1; D perhaps matches TRBD1 (5 bases). The CDR3 has 15 amino acids. Between the trimmed V and J ends, which lost 2 bases and 8 bases, there was a span of 18 bases. From germline, CDR1 is MNHNS and CDR2 SASEGT.

This clone was recorded once. CDR3 in amino acids: CASSWAPGNTIYF. Here the CDR3 DNA reads TGTGCCAGCAGCTGGGCCCCTGGAAACACCATATATTTT. This chain joins TRBV14 and TRBJ1-3; no clear D. This CDR3 has 13 amino acids. Trimming removed 5 bases from V and 2 bases from J, with 7 bases in between. From germline, CDR1 is SGHDN and CDR2 FVKESK.

The chain combines TRBV11-3 with TRBJ2-1; tentatively, D is TRBD1 (6 bases). V shed 5 bases and J shed 10 bases, with 15 bases lying between them. This CDR3 is built from 13 residues. Germline CDR1 is SGHNT and CDR2 is YENEEA. The DNA for the CDR3 is TGTGCCAGCAGCCCCCGACAGGTTGGGGAGCAGTTCTTC. This sequence encodes CASSPRQVGEQFF.

The chain combines TRBV6-6 with TRBJ2-5; 7 bases are shared with TRBD1. CDR1 is MNHNY, CDR2 SVGAGI, per germline (reference sequence). The CDR3 length is 14 residues. Germline trimming cut 8 bases from V and 4 bases from J; bases unmatched to any gene: 10. CDR3 coding DNA: TGTGCCAGCTTCCGTAAGGGGGCGGGAGAGACCCAGTACTTC. It is translated as CASFRKGAGETQYF.

The V and J genes are TRBV29-1 and TRBJ2-3, with D maybe TRBD1 (6 bases). Looked up from germline, CDR1 is SQVTM and CDR2 is ANQGSEA. The CDR3 is 16 amino acids. V lost 0 bases and J lost 2, with 15 bases in between. In nucleotides, the CDR3 is TGCAGCGTTGAAGATCGCCGGGACACGAACACAGATACGCAGTATTTT. As protein: CSVEDRRDTNTDTQYF.